Included here is one T cell receptor beta chain sequence, with context. This receptor's antigen is unknown. One base away there is no much larger clone; base qualities are not given. In the germline V gene (reference sequence), CDR1 corresponds to LNHDA and CDR2 to SQIVND. The CDR3 covers 15 residues, taking in both the cysteine and the phenylalanine. Here the CDR3 DNA is all that survives: 45 bases in frame from base 1. Trimming removed 2 bases from V and 5 bases from J; the gene matches leave 8 bases unexplained. Each collaborating institution followed its own protocols to collect whole blood in K2EDTA tubes. For TCRbeta analysis, collaborators shipped samples in one of three forms: frozen whole blood, isolated PBMCs, or DNA extracted from either of those sample types. This sample was included in a study of blood T cell repertoires in COVID-19 (TCRdb year 2020). Regarding the research as a whole: Collaborator samples came from the United States, Italy and Spain and covered acute and convalescent phases of COVID-19. The material from the prospective study consisted of cDNA or gDNA derived from T cells, B-cell-depleted T cells, or PBMCs. Subjects who had been exposed to COVID-19, were actively infected with it, or had recovered from it provided the deeply sampled blood TCRbeta repertoires that made up the dataset. The repertoires were released in a freely available public database intended as a resource for research on the immune response to SARS-CoV-2. The samples were drawn from two sources: the first 160 participants of the ongoing ImmuneRACE study, and 950 to 1,500 subjects contributed by 6 global collaborators. Sample metadata almost always included a de-identified subject ID, COVID-19 status, age in years and sex. HLA class I and class II types, where available, came from metadata supplied by the sample provider rather than from assay-based typing. What the work shows at the level of the full study, not this receptor alone: The quantity of clinical and demographic metadata differed by source and by participant and was supplied without curation.

The immunoSEQ Assay, a bias-controlled multiplex PCR, was used to amplify TCRbeta CDR3 regions from genomic DNA. Turning to the authors' computational methods: The number of nucleated cells in each sample was estimated by amplification of reference gene primers within the assay. To quantify the absolute abundance of each unique TCRbeta CDR3 rearrangement, sequence reads were collapsed and filtered. For each sample, productive Simpson clonality was calculated as the square root of Simpson's diversity index across productive rearrangements. Imported from immuneACCESS, the table was reduced by TCRdb to in-frame sequences with V and J called. These copies leave out some clones; in studies compared against another copy, an unresolved V gene accounts for under half, and the cause of the remainder is not known. That table furnishes V, J and clone size, whereas the DNA furnished D and trimming. The sample yields tens of thousands of clones; 80% to 95% were counted once. Of the sample, 2% to 2.5% falls within the top ten clones.

The sequenced sample consisted of peripheral blood. This sequence originates from a man aged 55 to 69 with acute or convalescent COVID-19. The chain is encoded by TRBV19 joined to TRBJ2-7; TRBD2 lines up with 8 middle nucleotides. The nucleotide sequence reads as follows: TGTGCCAGTAGTATACCGGGGACTAGACGGCACGAGCAGTACTTC. Translated, this is CASSIPGTRRHEQYF. The full variable domain, with segments outside the CDR3 supplied by the reference TRBV19 and TRBJ2-7 proteins, appears as DGGITQSPKYLFRKEGQNVTLSCEQNLNHDAMYWYRQDPGQGLRLIYYSQIVNDFQKGDIAEGYSVSREKKESFPLTVTSAQKNPTAFYLCASSIPGTRRHEQYFGPGTRLTVT.